These T cell receptor beta chains were read from a single sample in a study of T cell repertoires in cytomegalovirus infection. Each CDR3 protein gets one entry after TCRdb re-called the reads with MiXCR. The sample yields roughly 600,000 distinct CDR3 sequences, about 24% seen once. Sequencing was performed on CD8+ T cells from PBMCs. All receptors come from a human donor in good health (CMV status not recorded). Some clones in this sample may be carry-over from other donors' samples. CDR3s include the opening cysteine and the closing phenylalanine or tryptophan. Each record gives: D gene, clone size, V gene, J gene, CDR3 DNA, CDR3 protein. A D gene is named only where the DNA matches it firmly. Clone size, where shown, is once, few, many, or a class for clones that have expanded.

>NA|NA|TRBV29-1|TRBJ2-2
TGCAGCGTTGGGACAGAGAACACCGGGGAGCTGTTTTTT
CSVGTENTGELFF
>NA|once|TRBV7-4|TRBJ1-1
TGTGCCCTTACCCGGGCTAACACTGAAGCTTTCTTT
CALTRANTEAFF
>TRBD1|NA|TRBV7-6|TRBJ1-2
TGTGCCAGCAGCCGTGGGACAGCCAACTATGGCTACACCTTC
CASSRGTANYGYTF
>NA|NA|TRBV28|TRBJ1-5
TGTGCCAGCAGTTTAGGGAGGGTTTGCAATCAGCCCCAGCATTTT
CASSLGRVCNQPQHF
>TRBD1|many|TRBV7-9|TRBJ2-7
TGTGCCAGCAGAACCGGGACAGGGCTCGAGCAGTACTTC
CASRTGTGLEQYF
>NA|NA|TRBV28|TRBJ2-3
TGTGCCAGCAGTCACTATACGCAGTATTTT
CASSHYTQYF
>NA|NA|TRBV29-1|TRBJ2-3
TGCAGCGTTGAAGCTGGGGGGCAGGGGTTTACAGATACGCAGTATTTT
CSVEAGGQGFTDTQYF
>NA|NA|TRBV5-6|TRBJ1-1
TGTGCCAGCAGCTTGGGGAAGCGTGGAGCTTTCTTT
CASSLGKRGAFF
>TRBD2|NA|TRBV20-1|TRBJ2-3
TGCAGTGCTAGGACCGCTAGCGGGGGGCCCACAGATACGCAGTATTTT
CSARTASGGPTDTQYF
>NA|many|TRBV5-6|TRBJ1-5
TGTGCCAGCAGCTCCACGGGCCAGCAGGTTAGCAATCAGCCCCAGCATTTT
CASSSTGQQVSNQPQHF
>NA|few|TRBV10-2|TRBJ2-5
TGCGCCAGCAGTGAAGGCAGGGGTAGGGAGACCCAGTACTTC
CASSEGRGRETQYF
>NA|few|TRBV28|TRBJ2-3
TGTGCCAGCAGCCTACCCGACTTCTCCACAGATACGCAGTATTTT
CASSLPDFSTDTQYF
>TRBD2|NA|TRBV27|TRBJ2-3
TGTGCCAGCACCTTAGCGGGGGCCTTCACAGATACGCAGTATTTT
CASTLAGAFTDTQYF
>TRBD2|many|TRBV7-9|TRBJ2-1
TGTGCCAGCAGCTTTGCTAGCGGGGGAGACAATGAGCAGTTCTTC
CASSFASGGDNEQFF
>NA|many|TRBV7-8|TRBJ1-5
TGTGCCAGCAGCTTAGCGCGTTGGGGGCCAGGCAATCAGCCCCAGCATTTT
CASSLARWGPGNQPQHF
>NA|NA|TRBV6-2/TRBV6-3|TRBJ2-7
TGTGCCAGCAGCCCGGTTCTGCGGGGTTACGAGCAGTACTTC
CASSPVLRGYEQYF
>NA|NA|TRBV5-1|TRBJ1-4
TGCGCCAGCAGCGAGACATGGTCGCTCGGTAATGAAAAACTGTTTTTT
CASSETWSLGNEKLFF
>NA|NA|TRBV6-5|TRBJ2-1
TGTGCCAGCAGTCCGATGGCGTGGAAGTGGGATAATGAGCAGTTCTTC
CASSPMAWKWDNEQFF
>NA|NA|TRBV6-6|TRBJ2-5
TGTGCCAGCAGTTACTCGGTGTACCAAGAGACCCAGTACTTC
CASSYSVYQETQYF
>NA|few|TRBV7-9|TRBJ2-7
TGTGCCAGCAGCTTCTCTGACGGGGCCTACGAGCAGTACTTC
CASSFSDGAYEQYF
>NA|few|TRBV6-5|TRBJ2-3
TGTGCCAGCAGTTACTCAGGGCGGCCACATACGCAGTATTTT
CASSYSGRPHTQYF
>TRBD1|few|TRBV5-1|TRBJ2-7
TGCGCCAGCAGCAGCGGACAGGGGTCTTCCTACGAGCAGTACTTC
CASSSGQGSSYEQYF
>NA|few|TRBV20-1|TRBJ2-6
TGCAGTGCTAGTTCAGGGGCCAACGTCCTGACTTTC
CSASSGANVLTF
>NA|NA|TRBV15|TRBJ2-4
TGTGCCACCAGCCCCCGGGGAAACATTCAGTACTTC
CATSPRGNIQYF
>TRBD1|many|TRBV28|TRBJ1-2
TGTGCCAGCAGTTCAGACAGGGTCACCTATGGCTACACCTTC
CASSSDRVTYGYTF
>NA|once|TRBV12-3/TRBV12-4|TRBJ1-5
TGTGCCAGCAGTTTGACCTTTGACGGGGCGGGGAATCATCCCCAGCATTTT
CASSLTFDGAGNHPQHF